This is a list of T cell receptor beta chains from one sample in a study of cytomegalovirus exposure and HLA in healthy donors. Sequencing was performed with immunoSEQ multiplex PCR; in TCRdb, only in-frame clones are kept and a portion is missing. Of roughly 130,000 clones listed, around 85% are singletons. The specimen sequenced was PBMCs. The origin of the receptors is a boy between 10 and 17 years old in good health and CMV-seronegative. CDR3s include the opening cysteine and the closing phenylalanine or tryptophan. D genes are given only for firm matches. Clone size is not always given. Where it is, it says once, few, many or a class for expanded clones.

v_gene: TRBV5-4; d_gene: NA; abundance: NA; j_gene: TRBJ2-5; CDR3nt: TGTGCCAGCAGCTTAGTTGGGTCGGGAGAGACCCAGTACTTC; CDR3aa: CASSLVGSGETQYF
v_gene: TRBV4-3; d_gene: TRBD2; abundance: NA; j_gene: TRBJ2-1; CDR3nt: TGCGCCAGCAGCCAAGAAACGGCTAGCGGGAGGCCAGGATCCTACAATGAGCAGTTCTTC; CDR3aa: CASSQETASGRPGSYNEQFF
v_gene: TRBV18; d_gene: TRBD1; abundance: NA; j_gene: TRBJ1-1; CDR3nt: TGTGCCAGCTCACCGCCAGGACAGGGCATGAACACTGAAGCTTTCTTT; CDR3aa: CASSPPGQGMNTEAFF
v_gene: TRBV10-3; d_gene: TRBD2; abundance: NA; j_gene: TRBJ2-1; CDR3nt: TGTGCCATCAGTGACCCAGGCGGGAGGTTCTACAATGAGCAGTTCTTC; CDR3aa: CAISDPGGRFYNEQFF
v_gene: TRBV7-2; d_gene: NA; abundance: NA; j_gene: TRBJ1-3; CDR3nt: TGTGCCAGCAGCACCCGGGGGAACTCTGGAAACACCATATATTTT; CDR3aa: CASSTRGNSGNTIYF
v_gene: TRBV2; d_gene: NA; abundance: NA; j_gene: TRBJ1-6; CDR3nt: TGTGCCAGCAGTGGGGCAGACCACACTTCACCCCTCCACTTT; CDR3aa: CASSGADHTSPLHF
v_gene: TRBV18; d_gene: NA; abundance: NA; j_gene: TRBJ1-2; CDR3nt: TGTGCCAGCTCACCCGCCCCGCGGGGCTACACCTTC; CDR3aa: CASSPAPRGYTF
v_gene: TRBV5-4; d_gene: TRBD2; abundance: NA; j_gene: TRBJ2-1; CDR3nt: TGTGCCAGCAGCTTGGCGCTTAGCGGGGGCAATGAGCAGTTCTTC; CDR3aa: CASSLALSGGNEQFF
v_gene: TRBV7-9; d_gene: NA; abundance: NA; j_gene: TRBJ1-1; CDR3nt: TGTGCCAGCAGCTTTTCCACACTGAACACTGAAGCTTTCTTT; CDR3aa: CASSFSTLNTEAFF
v_gene: TRBV5-8; d_gene: NA; abundance: NA; j_gene: TRBJ2-2; CDR3nt: TGTGCCAGCAGCTTGGGGTCAGGGCCCGGGGAGCTGTTTTTT; CDR3aa: CASSLGSGPGELFF
v_gene: TRBV1; d_gene: NA; abundance: NA; j_gene: TRBJ2-3; CDR3nt: TGCACCAGCAGCCACGCAACGCGGGAGGCAGCCCTCACAGATACGCAGTATTTT; CDR3aa: CTSSHATREAALTDTQYF
v_gene: TRBV30; d_gene: TRBD2; abundance: NA; j_gene: TRBJ2-1; CDR3nt: TGTGCCTGGAGTCAACCCGGACTAGCGGGAAACAATGAGCAGTTCTTC; CDR3aa: CAWSQPGLAGNNEQFF
v_gene: TRBV6-1; d_gene: TRBD1; abundance: NA; j_gene: TRBJ2-4; CDR3nt: TGTGCCAGCAGTGCGTTGGGACAGGGGATAGACATTCAGTACTTC; CDR3aa: CASSALGQGIDIQYF
v_gene: TRBV19; d_gene: NA; abundance: NA; j_gene: TRBJ1-2; CDR3nt: TGTGCCAGTAGTATAGTGGACAGACCCTATGGCTACACCTTC; CDR3aa: CASSIVDRPYGYTF
v_gene: TRBV15; d_gene: NA; abundance: once; j_gene: TRBJ1-3; CDR3nt: TGTGCCACCAGCAGCGACAGGCCAATTGGAAACACCATATATTTT; CDR3aa: CATSSDRPIGNTIYF
v_gene: TRBV6-4; d_gene: NA; abundance: few; j_gene: TRBJ1-1; CDR3nt: TGTGCCAGCAGCCTGACAGCAGGGAACACTGAAGCTTTCTTT; CDR3aa: CASSLTAGNTEAFF
v_gene: TRBV4-3; d_gene: NA; abundance: NA; j_gene: TRBJ2-7; CDR3nt: TGCGCCAGCTCTTCCTACGAGCAGTACTTC; CDR3aa: CASSSYEQYF
v_gene: TRBV7-3; d_gene: TRBD2; abundance: NA; j_gene: TRBJ2-1; CDR3nt: TGTGCCAGCAGCTTAAGGGCTAGCGGGAGGGGCAATGAGCAGTTCTTC; CDR3aa: CASSLRASGRGNEQFF
v_gene: TRBV19; d_gene: NA; abundance: NA; j_gene: TRBJ2-2; CDR3nt: TGTGCCAGTAGGGTCGAGGTCCTAGGCGCCGGGGAGCTGTTTTTT; CDR3aa: CASRVEVLGAGELFF
v_gene: TRBV7-3; d_gene: TRBD2; abundance: once; j_gene: TRBJ2-2; CDR3nt: TGTGCCAGCACCCTGGCCCCTAGCGGGGGGGCCACCGGGGAGCTGTTTTTT; CDR3aa: CASTLAPSGGATGELFF
v_gene: TRBV11-2; d_gene: TRBD1; abundance: once; j_gene: TRBJ2-7; CDR3nt: TGTGCCAGCAGCTTGGACAGGACCGAGCAGTACTTC; CDR3aa: CASSLDRTEQYF
v_gene: TRBV29-1; d_gene: NA; abundance: NA; j_gene: TRBJ1-1; CDR3nt: TGCAGCGTTGACACCCTGGGCCTCCCCCCGAACACTGAAGCTTTCTTT; CDR3aa: CSVDTLGLPPNTEAFF
v_gene: TRBV4-1; d_gene: TRBD2; abundance: NA; j_gene: TRBJ2-1; CDR3nt: TGCGCCAGCAGCCACCTCGGCCGGGGGGGCCTCGATGAGCAGTTCTTC; CDR3aa: CASSHLGRGGLDEQFF
v_gene: TRBV14; d_gene: NA; abundance: NA; j_gene: TRBJ1-4; CDR3nt: TGTGCCAGCAGCCCCGGGGGGGGAAGGGAAAAACTGTTTTTT; CDR3aa: CASSPGGGREKLFF
v_gene: TRBV28; d_gene: TRBD1; abundance: NA; j_gene: TRBJ1-2; CDR3nt: TGTGCCAGCAGCCCAACAGGGGACTATGGCTACACCTTC; CDR3aa: CASSPTGDYGYTF
v_gene: TRBV2; d_gene: NA; abundance: NA; j_gene: TRBJ2-5; CDR3nt: TGTGCCAGCGAGGAACAGGGTGAGACCCAGTACTTC; CDR3aa: CASEEQGETQYF
v_gene: TRBV5-6; d_gene: NA; abundance: NA; j_gene: TRBJ2-7; CDR3nt: TGTGCCAGCAGCTCGGATTTAGTCGGGGACGAGCAGTACTTC; CDR3aa: CASSSDLVGDEQYF
v_gene: TRBV6-5; d_gene: NA; abundance: NA; j_gene: TRBJ1-6; CDR3nt: TGTGCCAGCAGCCGGACGGGGGATTCACCCCTCCACTTT; CDR3aa: CASSRTGDSPLHF
v_gene: TRBV4-3; d_gene: NA; abundance: NA; j_gene: TRBJ1-4; CDR3nt: TGCGCCAGCAGCCAGGAACAGGGAAGGTTTGAAAAACTGTTTTTT; CDR3aa: CASSQEQGRFEKLFF
v_gene: TRBV19; d_gene: TRBD2; abundance: NA; j_gene: TRBJ2-7; CDR3nt: TGTGCCAGTAGTCAACCGGGACTAGGGTACGAGCAGTACTTC; CDR3aa: CASSQPGLGYEQYF
v_gene: TRBV27; d_gene: NA; abundance: NA; j_gene: TRBJ2-7; CDR3nt: TGTGCCAGCAGTTTTACCCAGGGCTCCACGACTTCCTACGAGCAGTACTTC; CDR3aa: CASSFTQGSTTSYEQYF
v_gene: TRBV19; d_gene: NA; abundance: NA; j_gene: TRBJ2-3; CDR3nt: TGTGCCAGTAGTATCGGGGGAGATACGCAGTATTTT; CDR3aa: CASSIGGDTQYF
v_gene: TRBV2; d_gene: NA; abundance: NA; j_gene: TRBJ1-1; CDR3nt: TGTGCCAGCAGTCGTCGACTGGGGGGGGGCACTGAAGCTTTCTTT; CDR3aa: CASSRRLGGGTEAFF
v_gene: TRBV19; d_gene: TRBD1; abundance: NA; j_gene: TRBJ2-7; CDR3nt: TGTGCCAGTAGTCTTAGGGACAGCTCCTACGAGCAGTACTTC; CDR3aa: CASSLRDSSYEQYF
v_gene: TRBV7-2; d_gene: TRBD1; abundance: once; j_gene: TRBJ2-3; CDR3nt: TGTGCCAGCAGCTCGGGACAGGGGGCCTTGTCAGATACGCAGTATTTT; CDR3aa: CASSSGQGALSDTQYF
v_gene: TRBV7-2; d_gene: NA; abundance: NA; j_gene: TRBJ2-7; CDR3nt: TGTGCCAGCAGCACCCGACTGTTGAGCTCCTACGAGCAGTACTTC; CDR3aa: CASSTRLLSSYEQYF
v_gene: TRBV7-3; d_gene: NA; abundance: NA; j_gene: TRBJ2-3; CDR3nt: TGTGCCAGCAGCTTACTCTCGAGTACTAGCACAGATACGCAGTATTTT; CDR3aa: CASSLLSSTSTDTQYF
v_gene: TRBV5-6; d_gene: TRBD2; abundance: NA; j_gene: TRBJ2-7; CDR3nt: TGTGCCAGCAGTTTGGGGTTAGCGGGAGGAGATGAGCAGTACTTC; CDR3aa: CASSLGLAGGDEQYF
v_gene: TRBV5-6; d_gene: TRBD1; abundance: few; j_gene: TRBJ1-2; CDR3nt: TGTGCCAGCAGCCTCGGGACAGGCTATGGCTACACCTTC; CDR3aa: CASSLGTGYGYTF
v_gene: TRBV5-4; d_gene: TRBD1; abundance: NA; j_gene: TRBJ1-1; CDR3nt: TGTGCCAGCAGCGTCCAGGGGGCGGGAACTGAAGCTTTCTTT; CDR3aa: CASSVQGAGTEAFF
v_gene: TRBV4-1; d_gene: NA; abundance: NA; j_gene: TRBJ2-1; CDR3nt: TGCGCCAGCAGCCCCCTTTTGAGCTCCTACAATGAGCAGTTCTTC; CDR3aa: CASSPLLSSYNEQFF
v_gene: TRBV30; d_gene: TRBD2; abundance: NA; j_gene: TRBJ2-1; CDR3nt: TGTGCCTGGAACCCTAGCGGGCCATACAATGAGCAGTTCTTC; CDR3aa: CAWNPSGPYNEQFF
v_gene: TRBV7-2; d_gene: TRBD2; abundance: NA; j_gene: TRBJ2-5; CDR3nt: TGTGCCAGCAGCTTAGCGCTAGCGGCGGAGACCCAGTACTTC; CDR3aa: CASSLALAAETQYF
v_gene: TRBV7-9; d_gene: NA; abundance: NA; j_gene: TRBJ1-1; CDR3nt: TGTGCCAGCAGCTTTGGAGTCACTGAAGCTTTCTTT; CDR3aa: CASSFGVTEAFF
v_gene: TRBV6-1; d_gene: TRBD2; abundance: NA; j_gene: TRBJ2-3; CDR3nt: TGTGCCAGCTTACGACTAGCGGGCGGCACAGATACGCAGTATTTT; CDR3aa: CASLRLAGGTDTQYF
v_gene: TRBV5-4; d_gene: TRBD2; abundance: NA; j_gene: TRBJ2-3; CDR3nt: TGTGCCAGCAGGGCCGGGACTAGCGGGAATTTTGTCACAGATACGCAGTATTTT; CDR3aa: CASRAGTSGNFVTDTQYF